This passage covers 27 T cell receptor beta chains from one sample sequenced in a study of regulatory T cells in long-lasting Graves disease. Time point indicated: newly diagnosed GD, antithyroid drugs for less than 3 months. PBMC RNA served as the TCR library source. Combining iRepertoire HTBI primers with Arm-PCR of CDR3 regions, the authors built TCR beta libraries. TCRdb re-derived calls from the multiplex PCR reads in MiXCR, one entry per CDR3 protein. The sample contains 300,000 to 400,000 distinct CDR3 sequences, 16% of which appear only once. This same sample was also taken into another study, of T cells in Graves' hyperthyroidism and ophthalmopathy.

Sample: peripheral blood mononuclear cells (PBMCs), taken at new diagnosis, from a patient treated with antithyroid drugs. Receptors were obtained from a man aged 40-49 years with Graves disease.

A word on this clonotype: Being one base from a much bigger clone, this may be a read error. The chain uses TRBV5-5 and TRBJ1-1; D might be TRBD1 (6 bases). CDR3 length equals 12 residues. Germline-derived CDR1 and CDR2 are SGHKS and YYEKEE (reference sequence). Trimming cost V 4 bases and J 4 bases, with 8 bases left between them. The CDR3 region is CASSQGGTEAFF. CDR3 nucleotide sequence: TGTGCCAGCAGCCAAGGGGGCACTGAAGCTTTCTTT.

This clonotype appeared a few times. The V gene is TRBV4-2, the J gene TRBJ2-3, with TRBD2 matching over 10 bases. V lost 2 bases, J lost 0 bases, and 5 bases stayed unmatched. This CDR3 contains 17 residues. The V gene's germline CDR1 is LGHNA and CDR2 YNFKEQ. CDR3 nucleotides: TGTGCCAGCAGCCAAAAAACTAGCGGGGAAAGCACAGATACGCAGTATTTT. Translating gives CASSQKTSGESTDTQYF.

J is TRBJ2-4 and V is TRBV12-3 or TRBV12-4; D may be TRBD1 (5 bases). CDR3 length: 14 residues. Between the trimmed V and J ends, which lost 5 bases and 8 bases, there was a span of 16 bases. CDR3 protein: CASSRQTTKDIQYF. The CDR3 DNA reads TGTGCCAGCAGTAGACAGACCACGAAAGACATTCAGTACTTC.

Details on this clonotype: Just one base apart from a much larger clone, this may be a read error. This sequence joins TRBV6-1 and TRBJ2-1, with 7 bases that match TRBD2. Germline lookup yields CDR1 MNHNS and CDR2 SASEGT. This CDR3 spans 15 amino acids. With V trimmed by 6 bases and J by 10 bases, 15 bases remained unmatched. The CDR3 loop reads CASRGGDGTVYEQFF. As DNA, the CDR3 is TGTGCCAGCAGGGGGGGGGACGGAACGGTCTACGAGCAGTTCTTC.

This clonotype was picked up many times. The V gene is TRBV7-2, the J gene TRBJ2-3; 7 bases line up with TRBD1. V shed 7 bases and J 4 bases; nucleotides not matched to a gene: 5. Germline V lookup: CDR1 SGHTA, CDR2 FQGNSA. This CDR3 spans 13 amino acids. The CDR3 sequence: CASTPGGPDTQYF. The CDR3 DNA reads TGTGCCAGCACCCCAGGGGGTCCAGATACGCAGTATTTT.

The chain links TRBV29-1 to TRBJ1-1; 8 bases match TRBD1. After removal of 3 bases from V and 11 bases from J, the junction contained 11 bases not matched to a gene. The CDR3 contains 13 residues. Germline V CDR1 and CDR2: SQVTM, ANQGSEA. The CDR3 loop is CSVERSQGALAFF. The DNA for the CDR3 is TGCAGCGTTGAGAGGAGTCAGGGGGCTTTGGCTTTCTTT.

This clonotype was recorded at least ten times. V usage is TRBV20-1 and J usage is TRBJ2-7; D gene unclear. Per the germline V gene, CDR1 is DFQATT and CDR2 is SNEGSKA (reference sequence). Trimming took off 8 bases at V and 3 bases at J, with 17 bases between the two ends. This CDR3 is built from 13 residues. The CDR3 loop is CSPDTPILYEQYF. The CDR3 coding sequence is TGCAGTCCTGACACTCCAATCCTCTACGAGCAGTACTTC.

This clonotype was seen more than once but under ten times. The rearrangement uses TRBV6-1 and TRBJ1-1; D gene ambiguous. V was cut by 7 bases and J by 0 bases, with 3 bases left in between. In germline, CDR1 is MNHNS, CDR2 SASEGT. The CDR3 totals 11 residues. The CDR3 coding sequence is TGTGCCAGCAAACTGAACACTGAAGCTTTCTTT. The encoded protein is CASKLNTEAFF.

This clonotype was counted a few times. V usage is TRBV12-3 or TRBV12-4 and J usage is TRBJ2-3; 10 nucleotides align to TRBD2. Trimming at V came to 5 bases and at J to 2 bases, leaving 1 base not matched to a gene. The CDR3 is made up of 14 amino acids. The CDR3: CASSGLADTDTQYF. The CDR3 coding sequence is TGTGCCAGCAGTGGACTAGCGGACACAGATACGCAGTATTTT.

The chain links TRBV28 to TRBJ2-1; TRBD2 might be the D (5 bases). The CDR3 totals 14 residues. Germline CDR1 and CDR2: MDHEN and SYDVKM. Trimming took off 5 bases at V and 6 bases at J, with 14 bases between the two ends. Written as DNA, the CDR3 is TGTGCCAGCAGTCACCCTTCCGGGATCAATGAGCAGTTCTTC. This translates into CASSHPSGINEQFF.

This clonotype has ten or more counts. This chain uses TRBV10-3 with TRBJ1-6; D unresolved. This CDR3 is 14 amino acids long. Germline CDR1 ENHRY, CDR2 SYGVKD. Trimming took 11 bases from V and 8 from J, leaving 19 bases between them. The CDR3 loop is CAVGEGFRDSPLHF. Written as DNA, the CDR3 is TGTGCCGTCGGGGAGGGATTTAGAGATTCACCCCTCCACTTT.

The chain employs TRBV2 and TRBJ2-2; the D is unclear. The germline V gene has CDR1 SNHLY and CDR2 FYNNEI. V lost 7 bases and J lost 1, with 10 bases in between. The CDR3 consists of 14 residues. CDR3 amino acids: CASMAELNTGELFF. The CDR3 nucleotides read TGTGCCAGCATGGCTGAGTTGAACACCGGGGAGCTGTTTTTT.

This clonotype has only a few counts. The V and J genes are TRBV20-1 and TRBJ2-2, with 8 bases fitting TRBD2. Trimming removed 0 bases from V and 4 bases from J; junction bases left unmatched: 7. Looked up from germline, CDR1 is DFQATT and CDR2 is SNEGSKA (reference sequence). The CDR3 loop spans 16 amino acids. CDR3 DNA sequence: TGCAGTGCTAGAGAGGTTTCGGGGGGGCCCACCGGGGAGCTGTTTTTT. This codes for CSAREVSGGPTGELFF.

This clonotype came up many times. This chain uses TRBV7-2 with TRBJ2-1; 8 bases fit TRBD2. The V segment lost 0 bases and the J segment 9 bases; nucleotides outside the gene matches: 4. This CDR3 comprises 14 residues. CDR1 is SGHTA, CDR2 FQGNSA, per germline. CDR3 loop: CASSLAGTRVEQFF. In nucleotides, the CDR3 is TGTGCCAGCAGCTTAGCCGGGACTAGGGTTGAGCAGTTCTTC.

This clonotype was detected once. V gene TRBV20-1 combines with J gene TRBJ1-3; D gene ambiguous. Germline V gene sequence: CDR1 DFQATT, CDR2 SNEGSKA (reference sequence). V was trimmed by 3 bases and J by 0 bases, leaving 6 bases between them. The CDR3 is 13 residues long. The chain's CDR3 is CSASRISGNTIYF. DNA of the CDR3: TGCAGTGCTAGTAGGATCTCTGGAAACACCATATATTTT.

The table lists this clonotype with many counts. The CDR3 loop reads CASSSGRSSYEQYF. The DNA for the CDR3 is TGTGCCAGCAGCTCGGGCAGGAGCTCCTACGAGCAGTACTTC. V usage is TRBV7-2 and J usage is TRBJ2-7; D is unclear. CDR3 length: 14 amino acids. Trimming stripped 4 bases from V and 0 bases from J, with 10 bases between. The germline gives CDR1 SGHTA, CDR2 FQGNSA.

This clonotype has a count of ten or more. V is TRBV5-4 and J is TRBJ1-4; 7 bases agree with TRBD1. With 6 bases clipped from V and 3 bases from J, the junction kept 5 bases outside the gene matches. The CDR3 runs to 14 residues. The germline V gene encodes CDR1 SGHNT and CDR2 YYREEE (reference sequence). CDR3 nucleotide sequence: TGTGCCAGCACCCAGGGGACAGCTAATGAAAAACTGTTTTTT. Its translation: CASTQGTANEKLFF.

This chain's CDR3 is CASTIFGTGVRNIQYF. The CDR3 DNA reads TGTGCCAGCACGATTTTTGGGACAGGGGTTCGTAACATTCAGTACTTC. This rearrangement joins TRBV6-2 or TRBV6-3 to TRBJ2-4; TRBD1 matches at 10 bases. The J segment lost 7 bases and the V segment lost 7 bases, leaving 13 bases of the junction unmatched. The CDR3 loop spans 16 amino acids. Germline CDR1 and CDR2: MNHEY and SVGEGT.

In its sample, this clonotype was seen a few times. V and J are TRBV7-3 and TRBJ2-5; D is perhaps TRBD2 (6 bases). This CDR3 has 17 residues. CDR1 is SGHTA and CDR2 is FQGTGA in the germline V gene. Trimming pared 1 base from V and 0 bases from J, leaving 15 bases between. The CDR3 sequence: CASSLIRPSEYQETQYF. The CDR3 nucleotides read TGTGCCAGCAGCTTAATTAGGCCTAGCGAGTACCAAGAGACCCAGTACTTC.

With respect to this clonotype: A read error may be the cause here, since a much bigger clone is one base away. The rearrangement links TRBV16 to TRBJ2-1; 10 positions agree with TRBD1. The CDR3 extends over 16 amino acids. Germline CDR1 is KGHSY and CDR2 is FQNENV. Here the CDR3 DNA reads TGTGCTAGTGGGCATGCGTGGGACAGGGGTAACAATAAGCAGTTCTTC. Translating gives CASGHAWDRGNNKQFF.

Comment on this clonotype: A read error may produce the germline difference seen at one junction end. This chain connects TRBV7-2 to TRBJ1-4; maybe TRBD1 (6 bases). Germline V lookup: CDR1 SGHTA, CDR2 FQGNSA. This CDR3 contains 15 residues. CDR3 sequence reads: CASSSRSTGNEELFF. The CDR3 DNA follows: TGTGCCAGCAGCTCAAGATCGACAGGAAATGAAGAACTGTTTTTT.

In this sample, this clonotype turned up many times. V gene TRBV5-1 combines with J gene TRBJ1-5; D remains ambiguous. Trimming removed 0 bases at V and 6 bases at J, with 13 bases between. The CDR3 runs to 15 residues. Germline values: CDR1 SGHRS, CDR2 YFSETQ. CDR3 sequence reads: CASSLGAGGIQPQHF. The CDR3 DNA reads TGCGCCAGCAGCTTGGGGGCAGGAGGGATTCAGCCCCAGCATTTT.

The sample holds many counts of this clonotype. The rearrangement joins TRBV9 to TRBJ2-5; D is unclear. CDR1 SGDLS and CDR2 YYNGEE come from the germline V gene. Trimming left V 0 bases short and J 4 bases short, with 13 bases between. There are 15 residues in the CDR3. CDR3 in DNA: TGTGCCAGCAGCGTAGACACTGCTTGGGGAGAGACCCAGTACTTC. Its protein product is CASSVDTAWGETQYF.

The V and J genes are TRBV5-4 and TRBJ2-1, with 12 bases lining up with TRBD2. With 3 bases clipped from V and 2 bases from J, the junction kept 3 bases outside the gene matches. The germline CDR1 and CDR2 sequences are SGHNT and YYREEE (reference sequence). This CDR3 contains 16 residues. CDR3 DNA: TGTGCCAGCAGCTCTAGCGGGGGGGCCACCTACAATGAGCAGTTCTTC. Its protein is CASSSSGGATYNEQFF.

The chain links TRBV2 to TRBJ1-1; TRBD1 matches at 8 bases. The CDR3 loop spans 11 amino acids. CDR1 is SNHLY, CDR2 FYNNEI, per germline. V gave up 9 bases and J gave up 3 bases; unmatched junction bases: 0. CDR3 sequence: CARQGDTEAFF. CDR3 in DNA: TGTGCCAGACAGGGGGACACTGAAGCTTTCTTT.

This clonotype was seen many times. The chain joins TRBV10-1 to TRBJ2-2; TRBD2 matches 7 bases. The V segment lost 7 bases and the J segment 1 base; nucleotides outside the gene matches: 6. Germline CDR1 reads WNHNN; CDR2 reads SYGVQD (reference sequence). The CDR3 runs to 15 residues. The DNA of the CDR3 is TGCGCCAGCATCCAGCGGGGCGAGAACACCGGGGAGCTGTTTTTT. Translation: CASIQRGENTGELFF.

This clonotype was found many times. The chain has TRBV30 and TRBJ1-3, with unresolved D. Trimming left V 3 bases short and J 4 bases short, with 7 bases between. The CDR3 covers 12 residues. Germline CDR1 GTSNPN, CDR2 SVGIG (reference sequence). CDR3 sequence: CAWRNYGNTIYF. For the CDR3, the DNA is TGTGCCTGGAGGAATTACGGAAACACCATATATTTT.